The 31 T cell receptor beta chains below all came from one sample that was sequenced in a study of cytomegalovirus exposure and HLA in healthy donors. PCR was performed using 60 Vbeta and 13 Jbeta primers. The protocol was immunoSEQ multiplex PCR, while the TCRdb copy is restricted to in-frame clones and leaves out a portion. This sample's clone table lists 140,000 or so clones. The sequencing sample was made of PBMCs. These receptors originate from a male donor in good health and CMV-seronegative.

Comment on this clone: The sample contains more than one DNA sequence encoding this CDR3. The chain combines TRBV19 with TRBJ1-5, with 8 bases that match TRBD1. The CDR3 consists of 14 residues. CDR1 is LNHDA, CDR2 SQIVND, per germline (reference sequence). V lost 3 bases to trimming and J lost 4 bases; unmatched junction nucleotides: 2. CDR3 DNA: TGTGCCAGTAGTATCGACAGGGGTAATCAGCCCCAGCATTTT. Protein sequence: CASSIDRGNQPQHF.

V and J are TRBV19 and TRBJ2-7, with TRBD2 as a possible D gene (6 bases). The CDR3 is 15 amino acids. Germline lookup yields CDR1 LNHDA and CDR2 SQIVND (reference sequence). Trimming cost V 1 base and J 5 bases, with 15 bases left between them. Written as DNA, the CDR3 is TGTGCCAGTAGTATAGGAGGTAGCCCGGGGGACGAGCAGTACTTC. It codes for CASSIGGSPGDEQYF.

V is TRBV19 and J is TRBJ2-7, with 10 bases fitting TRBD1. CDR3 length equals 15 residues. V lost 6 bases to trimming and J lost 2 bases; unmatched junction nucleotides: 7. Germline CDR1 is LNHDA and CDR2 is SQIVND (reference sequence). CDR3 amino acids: CASRALGQGTYEQYF. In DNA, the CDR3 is TGTGCCAGTAGAGCCTTGGGACAGGGGACCTACGAGCAGTACTTC.

The CDR3 here is CASSSPSRSMNTEAFF. The CDR3 DNA follows: TGTGCCAGCAGTTCCCCATCGCGGAGCATGAACACTGAAGCTTTCTTT. V usage is TRBV28 and J usage is TRBJ1-1; D gene uncertain. The CDR3 is 16 residues long. V was pared by 4 bases and J by 0 bases, with 15 bases between. Germline V gives CDR1 MDHEN, CDR2 SYDVKM.

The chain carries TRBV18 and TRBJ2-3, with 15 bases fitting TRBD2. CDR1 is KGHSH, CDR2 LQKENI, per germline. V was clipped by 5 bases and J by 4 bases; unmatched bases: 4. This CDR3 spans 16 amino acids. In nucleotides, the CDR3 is TGTGCCAGCTCAAAGGGACTAGCGGGAGGCCCAGATACGCAGTATTTT. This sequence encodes CASSKGLAGGPDTQYF.

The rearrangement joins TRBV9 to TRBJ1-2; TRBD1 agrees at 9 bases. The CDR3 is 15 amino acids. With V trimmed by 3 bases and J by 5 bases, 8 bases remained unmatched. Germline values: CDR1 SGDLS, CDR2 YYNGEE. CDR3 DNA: TGTGCCAGCAGCGCCCAATGGACAGGGGAATATGGCTACACCTTC. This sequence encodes CASSAQWTGEYGYTF.

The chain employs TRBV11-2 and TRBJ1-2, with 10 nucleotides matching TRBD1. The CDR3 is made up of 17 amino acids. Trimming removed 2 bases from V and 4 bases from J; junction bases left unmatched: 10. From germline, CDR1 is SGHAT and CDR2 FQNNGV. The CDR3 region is CASSLRAMGQGPYGYTF. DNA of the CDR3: TGTGCCAGCAGCTTAAGAGCCATGGGACAGGGGCCCTATGGCTACACCTTC.

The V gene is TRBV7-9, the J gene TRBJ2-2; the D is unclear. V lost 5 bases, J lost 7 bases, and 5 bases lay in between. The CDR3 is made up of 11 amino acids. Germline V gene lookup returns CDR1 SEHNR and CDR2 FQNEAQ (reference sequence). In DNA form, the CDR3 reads TGTGCCAGCAGCCTCTTCGGGGAGCTGTTTTTT. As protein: CASSLFGELFF. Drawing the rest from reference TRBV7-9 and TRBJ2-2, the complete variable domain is DTGVSQNPRHKITKRGQNVTFRCDPISEHNRLYWYRQTLGQGPEFLTYFQNEAQLEKSRLLSDRFSAERPKGSFSTLEIQRTEQGDSAMYLCASSLFGELFFGEGSRLTVL.

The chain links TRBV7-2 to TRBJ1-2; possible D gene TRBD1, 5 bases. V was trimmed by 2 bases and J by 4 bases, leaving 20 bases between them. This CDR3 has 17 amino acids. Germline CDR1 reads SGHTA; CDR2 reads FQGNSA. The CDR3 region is CASSLTLGGIGGYGYTF. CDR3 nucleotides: TGTGCCAGCAGCTTAACCCTGGGGGGTATTGGTGGCTATGGCTACACCTTC.

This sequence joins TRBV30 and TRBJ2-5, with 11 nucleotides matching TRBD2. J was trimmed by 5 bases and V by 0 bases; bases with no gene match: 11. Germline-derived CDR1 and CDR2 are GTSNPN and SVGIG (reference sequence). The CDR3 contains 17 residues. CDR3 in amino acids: CAWSVPLAGVSGETQYF. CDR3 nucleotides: TGTGCCTGGAGTGTACCACTAGCGGGAGTATCGGGGGAGACCCAGTACTTC.

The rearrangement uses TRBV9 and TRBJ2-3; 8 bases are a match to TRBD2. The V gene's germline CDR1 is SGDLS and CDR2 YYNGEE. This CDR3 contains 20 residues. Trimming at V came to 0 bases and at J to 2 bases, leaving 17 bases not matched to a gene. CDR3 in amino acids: CASSVGVGGISGGPTDTQYF. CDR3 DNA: TGTGCCAGCAGCGTAGGGGTCGGGGGCATATCGGGGGGGCCCACAGATACGCAGTATTTT.

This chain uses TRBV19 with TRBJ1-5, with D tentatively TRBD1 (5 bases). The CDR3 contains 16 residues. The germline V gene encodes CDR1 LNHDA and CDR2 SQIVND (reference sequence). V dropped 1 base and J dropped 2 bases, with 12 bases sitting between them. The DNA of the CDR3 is TGTGCCAGTAGTATAGTGGGGGGTCGGGGCAATCAGCCCCAGCATTTT. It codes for CASSIVGGRGNQPQHF. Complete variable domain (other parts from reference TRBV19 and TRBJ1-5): DGGITQSPKYLFRKEGQNVTLSCEQNLNHDAMYWYRQDPGQGLRLIYYSQIVNDFQKGDIAEGYSVSREKKESFPLTVTSAQKNPTAFYLCASSIVGGRGNQPQHFGDGTRLSIL.

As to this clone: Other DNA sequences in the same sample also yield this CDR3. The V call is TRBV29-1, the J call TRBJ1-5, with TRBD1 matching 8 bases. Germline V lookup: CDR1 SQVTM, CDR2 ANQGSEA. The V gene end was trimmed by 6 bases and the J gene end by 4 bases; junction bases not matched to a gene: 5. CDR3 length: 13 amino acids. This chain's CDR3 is CSVATGGNQPQHF. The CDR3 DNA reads TGCAGCGTCGCTACAGGGGGTAATCAGCCCCAGCATTTT.

The CDR3 DNA is TGTGCCTGGAGTGTACGGACTAGCCCCAGAAATGAGCAGTTCTTC. Translated: CAWSVRTSPRNEQFF. This sequence joins TRBV30 and TRBJ2-1, with 8 bases lining up with TRBD2. Losses at the gene ends were 0 bases for V and 7 bases for J; bases not matched to a gene: 8. Germline values: CDR1 GTSNPN, CDR2 SVGIG (reference sequence). This CDR3 has 15 residues.

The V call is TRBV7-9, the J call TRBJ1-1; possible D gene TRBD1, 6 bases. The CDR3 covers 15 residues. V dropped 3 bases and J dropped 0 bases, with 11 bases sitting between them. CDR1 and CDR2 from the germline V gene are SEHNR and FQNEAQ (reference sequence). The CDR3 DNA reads TGTGCCAGCAGCTTGCGGACAGCCGTGAACACTGAAGCTTTCTTT. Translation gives CASSLRTAVNTEAFF. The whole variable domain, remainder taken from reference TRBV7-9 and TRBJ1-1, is DTGVSQNPRHKITKRGQNVTFRCDPISEHNRLYWYRQTLGQGPEFLTYFQNEAQLEKSRLLSDRFSAERPKGSFSTLEIQRTEQGDSAMYLCASSLRTAVNTEAFFGQGTRLTVV.

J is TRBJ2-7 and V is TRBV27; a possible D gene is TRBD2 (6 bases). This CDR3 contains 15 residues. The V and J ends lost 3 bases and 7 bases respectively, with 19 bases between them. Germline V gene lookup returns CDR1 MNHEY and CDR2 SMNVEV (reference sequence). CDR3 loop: CASSFRLGSGREQYF. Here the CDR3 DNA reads TGTGCCAGCAGTTTTCGGTTAGGCAGCGGGCGGGAGCAGTACTTC.

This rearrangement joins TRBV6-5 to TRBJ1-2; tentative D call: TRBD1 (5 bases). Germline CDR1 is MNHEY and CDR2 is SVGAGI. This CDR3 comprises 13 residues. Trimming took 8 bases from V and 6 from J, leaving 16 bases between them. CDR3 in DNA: TGTGCCAGCTCTCACGGGGGTATTGATGGCTACACCTTC. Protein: CASSHGGIDGYTF.

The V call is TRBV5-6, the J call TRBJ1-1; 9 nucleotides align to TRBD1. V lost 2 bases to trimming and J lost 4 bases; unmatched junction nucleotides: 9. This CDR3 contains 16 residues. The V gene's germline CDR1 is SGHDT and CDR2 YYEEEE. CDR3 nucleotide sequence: TGTGCCAGCAGCTTTCGTGACAGGGGGGAAGGCACTGAAGCTTTCTTT. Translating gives CASSFRDRGEGTEAFF.

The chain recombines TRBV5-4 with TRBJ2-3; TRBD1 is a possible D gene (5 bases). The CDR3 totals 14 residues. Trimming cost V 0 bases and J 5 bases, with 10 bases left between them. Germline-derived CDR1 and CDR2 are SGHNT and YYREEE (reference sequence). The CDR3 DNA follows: TGTGCCAGCAGCTTGGGTTCAGGGTTAGATACGCAGTATTTT. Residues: CASSLGSGLDTQYF.

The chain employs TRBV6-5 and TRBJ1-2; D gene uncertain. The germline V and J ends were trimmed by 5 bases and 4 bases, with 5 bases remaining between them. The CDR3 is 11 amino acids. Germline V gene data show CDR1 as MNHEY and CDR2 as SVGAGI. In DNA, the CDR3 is TGTGCCAGCAGTGGGAGCTATGGCTACACCTTC. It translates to CASSGSYGYTF.

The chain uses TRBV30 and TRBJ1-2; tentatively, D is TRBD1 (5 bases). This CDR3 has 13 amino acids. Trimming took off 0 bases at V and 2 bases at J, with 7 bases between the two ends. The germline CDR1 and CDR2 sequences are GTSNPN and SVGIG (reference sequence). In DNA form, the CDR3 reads TGTGCCTGGAGTGTGTCAGGGAACTATGGCTACACCTTC. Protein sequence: CAWSVSGNYGYTF.

CDR3 amino acids: CASSNQPGGTRNYEQYF. For the CDR3, the DNA is TGTGCCAGCAGCAACCAGCCCGGGGGGACAAGAAACTACGAGCAGTACTTC. This sequence joins TRBV2 and TRBJ2-7; a weak D match, TRBD2 (7 bases). Germline lookup yields CDR1 SNHLY and CDR2 FYNNEI. This CDR3 has 17 amino acids. Trimming removed 6 bases at V and 3 bases at J, with 24 bases between.

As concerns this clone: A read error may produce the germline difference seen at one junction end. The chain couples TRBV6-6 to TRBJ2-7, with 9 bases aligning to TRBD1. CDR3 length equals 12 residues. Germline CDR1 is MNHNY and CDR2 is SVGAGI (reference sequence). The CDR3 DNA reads TGTGCCAGCAGATTCTCCGGGACAGGGCCTCACTTC. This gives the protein CASRFSGTGPHF.

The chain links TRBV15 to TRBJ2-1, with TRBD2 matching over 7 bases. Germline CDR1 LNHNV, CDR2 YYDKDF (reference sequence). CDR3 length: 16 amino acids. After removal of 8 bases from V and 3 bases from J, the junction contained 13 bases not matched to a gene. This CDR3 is CATCQIRASGYNEQFF. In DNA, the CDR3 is TGTGCCACCTGTCAGATTCGGGCTAGCGGCTACAATGAGCAGTTCTTC.

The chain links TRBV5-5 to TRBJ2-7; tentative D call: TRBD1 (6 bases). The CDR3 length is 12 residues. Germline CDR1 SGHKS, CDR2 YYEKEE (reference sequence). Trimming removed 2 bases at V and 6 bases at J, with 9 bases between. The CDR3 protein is CASSLGGTEQYF. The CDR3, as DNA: TGTGCCAGCAGCTTAGGGGGAACCGAGCAGTACTTC.

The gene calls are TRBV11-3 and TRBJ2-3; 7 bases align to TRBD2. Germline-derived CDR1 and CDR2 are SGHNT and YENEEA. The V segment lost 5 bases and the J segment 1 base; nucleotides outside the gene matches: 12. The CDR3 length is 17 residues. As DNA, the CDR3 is TGTGCCAGCAGCCCCTCCCAGGAGCGGGGCGGCACAGATACGCAGTATTTT. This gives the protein CASSPSQERGGTDTQYF.

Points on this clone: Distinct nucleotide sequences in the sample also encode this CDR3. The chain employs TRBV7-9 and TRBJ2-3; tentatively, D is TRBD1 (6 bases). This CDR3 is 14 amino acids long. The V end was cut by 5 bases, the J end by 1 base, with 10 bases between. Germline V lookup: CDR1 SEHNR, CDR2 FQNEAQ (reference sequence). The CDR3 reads CASSLEGGTDTQYF. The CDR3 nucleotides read TGTGCCAGCAGCCTTGAGGGGGGCACAGATACGCAGTATTTT.

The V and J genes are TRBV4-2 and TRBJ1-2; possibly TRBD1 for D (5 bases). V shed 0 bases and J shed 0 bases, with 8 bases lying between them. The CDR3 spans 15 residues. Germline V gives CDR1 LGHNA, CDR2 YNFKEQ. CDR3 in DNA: TGTGCCAGCAGCCAAGAATACAGGTCTAACTATGGCTACACCTTC. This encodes CASSQEYRSNYGYTF.

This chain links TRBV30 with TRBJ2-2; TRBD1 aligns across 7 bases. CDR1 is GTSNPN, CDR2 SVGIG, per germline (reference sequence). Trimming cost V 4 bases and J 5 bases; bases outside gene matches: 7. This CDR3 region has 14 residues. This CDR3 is CAWIGSGGTGELFF. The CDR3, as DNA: TGTGCCTGGATAGGTTCAGGGGGAACCGGGGAGCTGTTTTTT. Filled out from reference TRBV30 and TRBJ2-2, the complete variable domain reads SQTIHQWPATLVQPVGSPLSLECTVEGTSNPNLYWYRQAAGRGLQLLFYSVGIGQISSEVPQNLSASRPQDRQFILSSKKLLLSDSGFYLCAWIGSGGTGELFFGEGSRLTVL.

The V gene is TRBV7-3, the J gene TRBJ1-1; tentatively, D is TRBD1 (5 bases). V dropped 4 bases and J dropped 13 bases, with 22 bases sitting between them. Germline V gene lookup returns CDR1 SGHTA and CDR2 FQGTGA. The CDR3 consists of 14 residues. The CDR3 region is CASSSSAGPGLVFF. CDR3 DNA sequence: TGTGCCAGCAGCTCATCTGCGGGGCCCGGTTTAGTTTTCTTT.

The CDR3, as DNA: TGCGCCAGCAGTGAAGGTGGCCAGCGGGGGCAGGGGTACTTC. It yields the protein CASSEGGQRGQGYF. The chain is built from TRBV10-2 and TRBJ2-7; TRBD2 matches at 8 bases. Looked up from germline, CDR1 is WSHSY and CDR2 is SAAADI. The CDR3 has 14 residues. V was clipped by 3 bases and J by 12 bases; unmatched bases: 13.